This T cell receptor beta chain was sequenced for a study of cytomegalovirus exposure and HLA in healthy donors. Study-level information: The Caucasian-associated ancestry cluster held around four fifths of roughly 370 genotyped donors. The study, taken as a whole, reports: Cytomegalovirus-associated status was assigned to 150 to 200 TCR beta chains. When a later analysis compared HLA-associated TCR beta chains with equally common others, the HLA-associated chains turned out to be more clonally expanded and to have lower generation probabilities.

Concerning this clone itself: The antigen is not known.

Primers included in the PCR were 60 Vbeta and 13 Jbeta primers. Data came from immunoSEQ multiplex PCR; TCRdb stores just in-frame clones and leaves some out. The sample shows 150,000 to 200,000 clones, roughly 79% of them seen only once. The CDR3 consists of 15 residues. Germline V gene sequence: CDR1 SEHNR, CDR2 FQNEAQ (reference sequence). The V and J ends lost 4 bases and 6 bases, in that order; junction bases with no gene match: 7. Sequencing input: PBMCs. This sequence originates from a woman between 40 and 50 years old in good health and CMV-seronegative. This chain connects TRBV7-9 to TRBJ2-3; 10 bases agree with TRBD1. CDR3 loop: CASSYSGTGADTQYF. CDR3 DNA sequence: TGTGCCAGCAGCTATTCCGGGACAGGGGCGGATACGCAGTATTTT. The full variable domain, in which reference TRBV7-9 and TRBJ2-3 provide the parts outside the CDR3, is DTGVSQNPRHKITKRGQNVTFRCDPISEHNRLYWYRQTLGQGPEFLTYFQNEAQLEKSRLLSDRFSAERPKGSFSTLEIQRTEQGDSAMYLCASSYSGTGADTQYFGPGTRLTVL.